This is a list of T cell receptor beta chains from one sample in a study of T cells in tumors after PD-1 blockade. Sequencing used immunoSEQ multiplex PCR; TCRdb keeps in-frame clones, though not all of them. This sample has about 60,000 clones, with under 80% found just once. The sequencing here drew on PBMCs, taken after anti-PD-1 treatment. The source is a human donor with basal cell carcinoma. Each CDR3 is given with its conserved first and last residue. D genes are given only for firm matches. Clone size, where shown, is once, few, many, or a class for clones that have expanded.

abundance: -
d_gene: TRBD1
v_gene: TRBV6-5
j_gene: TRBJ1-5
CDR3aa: CASNTQGGNQPQHF
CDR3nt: TGTGCCAGCAATACACAGGGGGGGAATCAGCCCCAGCATTTT

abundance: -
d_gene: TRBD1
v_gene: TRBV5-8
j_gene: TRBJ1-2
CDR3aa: CASSGDRGFHYGYTF
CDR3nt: TGTGCCAGCAGCGGTGACAGGGGTTTCCACTATGGCTACACCTTC

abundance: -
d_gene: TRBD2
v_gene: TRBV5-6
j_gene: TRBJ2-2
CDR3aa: CASSLLLAGASNTGELFF
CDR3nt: TGTGCCAGCAGCTTGTTGCTAGCGGGGGCGTCGAACACCGGGGAGCTGTTTTTT

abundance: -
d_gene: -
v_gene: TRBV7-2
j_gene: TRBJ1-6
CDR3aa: CASSLAPTTRSYNSPLHF
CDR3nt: TGTGCCAGCAGCTTAGCCCCGACTACTCGCTCCTATAATTCACCCCTCCACTTT

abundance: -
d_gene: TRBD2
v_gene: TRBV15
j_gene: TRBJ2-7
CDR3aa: CATSRDLGLSEQYF
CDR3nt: TGTGCCACCAGCAGAGACTTGGGACTATCCGAGCAGTACTTC

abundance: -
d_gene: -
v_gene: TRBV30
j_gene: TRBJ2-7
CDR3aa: CAWTPDGYEQYF
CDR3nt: TGTGCCTGGACTCCGGACGGTTACGAGCAGTACTTC

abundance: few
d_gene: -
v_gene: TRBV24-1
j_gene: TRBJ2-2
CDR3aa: CATSDLLGTGELFF
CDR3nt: TGTGCCACCAGTGATTTGCTAGGAACCGGGGAGCTGTTTTTT

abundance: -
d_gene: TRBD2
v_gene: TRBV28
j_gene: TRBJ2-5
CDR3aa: CASSFGLAGAQETQYF
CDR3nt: TGTGCCAGCAGTTTTGGACTAGCGGGGGCTCAAGAGACCCAGTACTTC

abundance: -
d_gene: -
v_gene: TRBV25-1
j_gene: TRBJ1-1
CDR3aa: CASSESWGLNTEAFF
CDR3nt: TGTGCCAGCAGTGAATCTTGGGGATTGAACACTGAAGCTTTCTTT

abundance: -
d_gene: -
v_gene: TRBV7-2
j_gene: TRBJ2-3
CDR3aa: CASRKGSYLSTDTQYF
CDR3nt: TGTGCCAGCAGGAAGGGATCCTACCTTAGCACAGATACGCAGTATTTT

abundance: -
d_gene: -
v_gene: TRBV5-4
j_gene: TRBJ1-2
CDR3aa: CASSPPKGQGYTF
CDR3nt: TGTGCCAGCAGCCCACCAAAGGGCCAAGGCTACACCTTC

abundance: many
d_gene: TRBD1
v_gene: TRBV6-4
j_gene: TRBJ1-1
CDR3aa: CASSTGVNTEAFF
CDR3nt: TGTGCCAGCAGTACAGGGGTTAACACTGAAGCTTTCTTT

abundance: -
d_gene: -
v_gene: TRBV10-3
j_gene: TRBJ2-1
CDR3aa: CAINGGSYNEQFF
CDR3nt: TGTGCCATCAATGGGGGCTCCTACAATGAGCAGTTCTTC

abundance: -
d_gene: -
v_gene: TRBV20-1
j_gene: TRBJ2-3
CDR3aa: CSARVMGGFTDTQYF
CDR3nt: TGCAGTGCTCGTGTCATGGGCGGTTTCACAGATACGCAGTATTTT

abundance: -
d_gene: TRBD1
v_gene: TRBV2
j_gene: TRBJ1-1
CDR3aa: CASRGQGTAFF
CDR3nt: TGTGCCAGCAGGGGACAGGGAACAGCTTTCTTT

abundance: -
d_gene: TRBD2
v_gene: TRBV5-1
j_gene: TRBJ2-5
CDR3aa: CASSLGVAGGMETQYF
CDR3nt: TGCGCCAGCAGCTTGGGAGTAGCGGGGGGGATGGAGACCCAGTACTTC

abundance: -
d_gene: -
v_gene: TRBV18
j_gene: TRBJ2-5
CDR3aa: CASSPRAGGEETQYF
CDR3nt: TGTGCCAGCTCACCACGGGCCGGGGGTGAAGAGACCCAGTACTTC

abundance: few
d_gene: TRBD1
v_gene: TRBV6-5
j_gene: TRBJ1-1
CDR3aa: CASSPGDRENTEAFF
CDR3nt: TGTGCCAGCAGTCCCGGGGACAGGGAGAACACTGAAGCTTTCTTT

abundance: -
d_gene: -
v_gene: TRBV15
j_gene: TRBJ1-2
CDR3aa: CATSRGPGKKLGANYGYTF
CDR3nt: TGTGCCACCAGCAGGGGACCCGGGAAGAAGTTAGGGGCTAACTATGGCTACACCTTC

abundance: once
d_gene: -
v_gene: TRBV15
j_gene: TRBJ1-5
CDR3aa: CATSRGSGGGNQPQHF
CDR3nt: TGTGCCACCAGCAGAGGCAGTGGGGGGGGTAATCAGCCCCAGCATTTT

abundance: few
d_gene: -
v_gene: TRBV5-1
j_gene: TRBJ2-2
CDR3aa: CASSRRPDTGELFF
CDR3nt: TGCGCCAGCAGCCGGCGTCCGGACACCGGGGAGCTGTTTTTT

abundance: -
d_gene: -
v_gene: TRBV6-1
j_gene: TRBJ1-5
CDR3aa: CASSEGWGQPQHF
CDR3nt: TGTGCCAGCAGTGAAGGTTGGGGACAGCCCCAGCATTTT